The TCR beta chain under discussion was sequenced for a study of T cells in Graves' hyperthyroidism and ophthalmopathy. Study-level findings and limits: Most thyroid clonotypes expanded above 0.001 were also detected in blood.

A word on this clonotype: As yet, its antigen is unknown.

Researchers took RNA transcripts and amplified the TCR beta CDR3 regions from them. The TCR CDR3 was amplified in a first-round RT-PCR using the HTBI primer set. A single record per CDR3 protein comes from TCRdb applying MiXCR to the multiplex PCR reads. The repertoire includes 200,000 to 250,000 distinct CDR3 sequences, around 16% of them detected once, and around two fifths sits in the top ten. V shed 2 bases and J shed 9 bases, with 19 bases lying between them. This CDR3 is built from 15 residues. CDR1 MGHRA and CDR2 YSYEKL come from the germline V gene. The J gene is TRBJ2-5, the V gene TRBV4-1, with D perhaps matching TRBD1 or TRBD2 (5 bases each). Sequenced input: blood. The origin of this receptor is a man in his forties with Graves' hyperthyroidism. In nucleotides, the CDR3 is TGCGCCAGCAGCCAAAGGTTCATCCCCCGAGGGGCCCAGTACTTC. Translating it yields CASSQRFIPRGAQYF.